Shown below are 10 T cell receptor beta chains from a single sample sequenced in a study of cytomegalovirus exposure and HLA in healthy donors. Amplification used 60 Vbeta primers and 13 Jbeta primers. Measured with immunoSEQ multiplex PCR; TCRdb has only the in-frame clones, and not every one. The table includes about 140,000 clones, 73% detected once. The sample comprised PBMCs. The receptors originated from a human donor in good health.

This chain uses TRBV4-1 with TRBJ1-2; 7 positions match TRBD1. After removal of 0 bases from V and 3 bases from J, the junction contained 7 bases not matched to a gene. The V gene's germline CDR1 is MGHRA and CDR2 YSYEKL. The CDR3 totals 16 residues. CDR3 in amino acids: CASSQDLWQGDYGYTF. The CDR3 DNA reads TGCGCCAGCAGCCAAGATTTATGGCAGGGGGACTATGGCTACACCTTC.

The gene calls are TRBV11-2 and TRBJ2-6; the match to TRBD1 covers 7 bases. There are 18 residues in the CDR3. The V segment lost 2 bases and the J segment 0 bases; nucleotides outside the gene matches: 7. Germline values: CDR1 SGHAT, CDR2 FQNNGV. The CDR3 DNA reads TGTGCCAGCAGCTTATACAGGGGCGATAGCTCTGGGGCCAACGTCCTGACTTTC. Its translation is CASSLYRGDSSGANVLTF.

The chain combines TRBV18 with TRBJ2-1, with D perhaps matching TRBD2 (6 bases). Trimming stripped 0 bases from V and 0 bases from J, with 9 bases between. CDR1 and CDR2 (germline): KGHSH, LQKENI. The CDR3 runs 16 residues. Written as DNA, the CDR3 is TGTGCCAGCTCACCACCGTCGCGGGGCTCCTACAATGAGCAGTTCTTC. It is translated as CASSPPSRGSYNEQFF.

The chain employs TRBV7-6 and TRBJ2-1; 10 positions match TRBD1. The germline gives CDR1 SGHVS, CDR2 FNYEAQ. The CDR3 has 14 amino acids. V gave up 8 bases and J gave up 5 bases; unmatched junction bases: 6. The CDR3 here is CASRGQGVNNEQFF. Written as DNA, the CDR3 is TGTGCCAGCCGAGGACAGGGGGTAAACAATGAGCAGTTCTTC. Full variable domain (rest looked up from reference TRBV7-6 and TRBJ2-1): GAGVSQSPRYKVTKRGQDVALRCDPISGHVSLYWYRQALGQGPEFLTYFNYEAQQDKSGLPNDRFSAERPEGSISTLTIQRTEQRDSAMYRCASRGQGVNNEQFFGPGTRLTVL.

The chain has TRBV7-2 and TRBJ2-4; 11 nucleotides match TRBD2. The CDR3 contains 15 residues. The germline V gene encodes CDR1 SGHTA and CDR2 FQGNSA. The J segment lost 6 bases and the V segment lost 1 base, leaving 2 bases of the junction unmatched. This chain's CDR3 is CASSLVAGGVNIQYF. In DNA, the CDR3 is TGTGCCAGCAGCTTAGTAGCGGGAGGGGTAAACATTCAGTACTTC.

This sequence joins TRBV2 and TRBJ2-7, with a tentative D call TRBD2 (6 bases). Germline V gene lookup returns CDR1 SNHLY and CDR2 FYNNEI. The CDR3 totals 12 residues. V was cut by 10 bases and J by 3 bases, with 13 bases left in between. CDR3 region: CATGGVGYEQYF. Here the CDR3 DNA reads TGTGCCACCGGGGGAGTAGGCTACGAGCAGTACTTC.

This clone was seen only a few times. The identical CDR3 is also encoded by other nucleotide sequences in the sample. The V and J genes are TRBV6-6 and TRBJ1-1; TRBD1 might be the D (5 bases). Trimming left V 2 bases short and J 5 bases short, with 6 bases between. The germline gives CDR1 MNHNY, CDR2 SVGAGI (reference sequence). The CDR3 length is 12 residues. CDR3 sequence (DNA): TGTGCCAGCAGTTACGGGGGGACTGAAGCTTTCTTT. It specifies CASSYGGTEAFF.

The J gene is TRBJ2-3, the V gene TRBV9; a weak D match, TRBD2 (5 bases). The CDR3 loop spans 17 amino acids. V lost 2 bases to trimming and J lost 0 bases, with 16 bases between them. Per the germline V gene, CDR1 is SGDLS and CDR2 is YYNGEE. The CDR3 sequence: CASSVNLGSGSTDTQYF. In nucleotides, the CDR3 is TGTGCCAGCAGCGTCAATCTTGGGAGCGGTAGCACAGATACGCAGTATTTT.

This rearrangement joins TRBV5-6 to TRBJ2-1, with unresolved D. Trimming removed 2 bases at V and 3 bases at J, with 6 bases between. This CDR3 spans 13 amino acids. Germline V lookup: CDR1 SGHDT, CDR2 YYEEEE. The CDR3 DNA is TGTGCCAGCAGCTTAGCCATCTACAATGAGCAGTTCTTC. Translated, it gives CASSLAIYNEQFF.

The chain links TRBV5-6 to TRBJ2-1; no reliable D call. The CDR3 loop spans 11 amino acids. Trimming shortened V by 2 bases and J by 8 bases, and 5 bases separated the two germline ends. The V gene's germline CDR1 is SGHDT and CDR2 YYEEEE. The CDR3 DNA reads TGTGCCAGCAGCTTCCTACATGAGCAGTTCTTC. Translation gives CASSFLHEQFF.